This T cell receptor beta chain stems from a study of T cells expressing NK-cell markers. Study details: Sorted CD3+CD56+NKG2C+, CD3+CD56+NKG2C- and CD3+CD56-NKG2C+ T cells supplied TCR beta repertoires. Study findings and constraints: In several donors, these clonotypes also led the CD3+CD56-NKG2C+ fraction. Each of about 6 donors carried dominant NKG2C+ clonotypes accounting for about 1.0-8% of CD8+ T cells.

With regard to this clonotype: Its matching antigen is unknown.

Generation of TCR beta cDNA was performed by 5'RACE template switching incorporating UMIs. TCRdb reanalyzed the 5' RACE reads and collapses them to one entry per CDR3 protein, without DNA. Its clone listing holds about 380,000 distinct CDR3 sequences. Germline assignment: CDR1 KGHSH and CDR2 LQKENI. This CDR3 has 12 residues. This rearrangement joins TRBV18 to TRBJ1-2; TCRdb reports TRBD1, a call that lacks DNA to check it against. The TCR comes from a man aged 18 to 69 in good health. Input material: blood T cells: a sorted CD56 or NKG2C T cell subset, CD4+ or CD8+ T cells, or bulk PBMC T cells (not recorded which). CDR3 sequence: CASSPPGGTYTF.